This TCR beta chain was identified during a study of metastatic and nonmetastatic thyroid tumors. General study findings and limits: The study reportedly found significantly higher TCR beta diversity in malignant thyroid tumors than benign nodules, in blood and tumor.

Not a single patient had been given any form of treatment at any point before undergoing thyroid surgery. About this clone itself: Its cognate antigen is unknown.

With MiXCR, TCRdb reprocessed the PCR reads. The sample yields 40,000 or so clones, about 25% seen once. Germline lookup yields CDR1 SGHAT and CDR2 FQDESV (reference sequence). The CDR3 is made up of 18 amino acids. Unmatched junction bases numbered 12, after V lost 2 bases and J lost 3 bases. Sample: blood. V gene TRBV11-1 combines with J gene TRBJ1-5; 8 nucleotides line up with TRBD1. The sequence derives from a female donor with papillary thyroid cancer or a benign thyroid nodule (not recorded which). Some clones in this sample may be carry-over from other donors' samples. CDR3 loop: CASSLNGQGAAANQPQHF. The CDR3 bases are TGTGCCAGCAGCTTAAATGGGCAGGGGGCGGCCGCCAATCAGCCCCAGCATTTT.